This entry concerns a single T cell receptor beta chain. Its specificity is not known. The protocol was immunoSEQ multiplex PCR, while the TCRdb copy is restricted to in-frame clones and leaves out a portion. Among 20,000 or so clones listed, approximately 86% were seen once. Germline values: CDR1 SGHTA, CDR2 FQGNSA. The CDR3 totals 13 residues. Trimming took 11 bases from V and 10 from J, leaving 21 bases between them. These data come from a study of chemoradiotherapy in HPV16-positive cancers. Study-wide findings and caveats: For HPV16-positive patients, expanding HPV-responsive T cells associated with longer recurrence-free survival. Functional assays defining HPV-specific T cells used only a couple of HPV16-positive patients.

This sequence joins TRBV7-2 and TRBJ2-1; no clear D. The clonotype originates from a human donor with HPV-associated anogenital cancer. Sequencing was performed on blood, taken from a patient who underwent chemoradiotherapy. This CDR3 is CAGGSVRNGEQFF. CDR3 sequence (DNA): TGTGCCGGCGGCTCCGTCAGAAACGGGGAGCAGTTCTTC.